This T cell receptor (beta chain) was sequenced in a study of blood T cells in healthy people across ages. General study findings and limits: Whereas aged donors had fewer naive CD4+ cells, long-lived donors had more of them and higher diversity.

PCR was performed a second time for about 7 to 12 cycles using a sample-barcoded 5' primer and a J-beta primer mix. Each cDNA molecule was tagged by a template-switch adaptor that had 12 random nucleotides. TCRdb re-called the 5' RACE reads through MiXCR, storing one row per CDR3 protein. Counted here are 1.5 million to 2 million distinct CDR3 sequences, less than 50% occurring once; the ten biggest clones make up approximately 2.1%. There are 17 residues in the CDR3. The germline V gene encodes CDR1 LGHNA and CDR2 YSLEER. About this clonotype itself: The antigen is unknown.

The sample consisted of blood. The receptor was isolated from a woman aged 40 to 50 in good health. The rearrangement joins TRBV4-3 to TRBJ2-1; maybe TRBD1 (6 bases). The J call may not be correct, given that the DNA end is closer to TRBJ2-7. CDR3 amino acids: CASSQDNNRALYNEQYF. In DNA, the CDR3 is TGCGCCAGCAGCCAAGATAATAACAGGGCCTTATACAATGAGCAGTACTTC.